The text below deals with one T cell receptor beta chain. This sample is part of a study of response to subunit inactivated influenza vaccine. TCRdb reprocessed the RT-PCR reads via MiXCR and lists one record per CDR3 protein. The sample yields under 750,000 distinct CDR3 sequences, about 11% seen once. The clonotype was recovered from a man aged 45-65 years who received an inactivated influenza vaccine. The material sequenced was PBMCs from blood, taken on the day of vaccination.

In DNA, the CDR3 is TGTGCCACCAGCAGAGATGAGGGCGGCTACACCTTC. Amino acids: CATSRDEGGYTF. The V gene is TRBV15, the J gene TRBJ1-2; D is unresolved. V was trimmed by 0 bases and J by 8 bases, leaving 7 bases between them. The germline gives CDR1 LNHNV, CDR2 YYDKDF (reference sequence). This CDR3 has 12 amino acids.